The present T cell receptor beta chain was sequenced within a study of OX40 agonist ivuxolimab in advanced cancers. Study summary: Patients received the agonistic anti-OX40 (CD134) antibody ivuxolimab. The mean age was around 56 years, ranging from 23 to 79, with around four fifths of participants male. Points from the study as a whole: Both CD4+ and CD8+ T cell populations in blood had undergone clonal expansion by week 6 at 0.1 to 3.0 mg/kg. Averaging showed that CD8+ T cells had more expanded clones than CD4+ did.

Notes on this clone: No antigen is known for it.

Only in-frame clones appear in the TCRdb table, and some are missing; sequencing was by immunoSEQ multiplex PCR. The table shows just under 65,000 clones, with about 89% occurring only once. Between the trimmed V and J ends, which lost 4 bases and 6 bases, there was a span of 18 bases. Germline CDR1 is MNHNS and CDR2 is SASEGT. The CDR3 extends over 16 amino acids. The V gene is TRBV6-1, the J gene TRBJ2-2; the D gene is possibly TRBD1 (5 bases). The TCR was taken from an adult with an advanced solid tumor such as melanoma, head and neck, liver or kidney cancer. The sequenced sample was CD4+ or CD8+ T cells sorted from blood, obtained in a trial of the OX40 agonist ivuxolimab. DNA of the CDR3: TGTGCCAGCAGTGCCCCAGACAGTAAATGGGCCGGGGAGCTGTTTTTT. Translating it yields CASSAPDSKWAGELFF.